The clone carrying this TCR beta chain was observed at least ten times. The antigen remains unidentified. The assay was immunoSEQ multiplex PCR, and TCRdb's table has in-frame clones only and misses some. The sample yields some 31,000 clones, without any singletons. This sample was taken from a study of T cells after posttransplantation cyclophosphamide. Findings and limits, study-wide: Donor CD8+ memory clones often dominated recipient blood repertoires at later times. Recipient CMV seropositivity and CMV reactivation strongly tracked TRB clonality. Skin or GI-infiltrating T cells shared few TRB sequences with blood.

The CDR3 runs to 14 residues. The trim removed 6 bases at V and 9 bases at J, leaving 7 bases unmatched. Germline CDR1 reads MNHEY; CDR2 reads SVGEGT. The related graft donor's blood sample was taken on the day of bone marrow donation. The origin of this receptor is a woman aged 30 to 39 in good health and a related stem cell transplant donor. The material sequenced was PBMCs. The genes are TRBV6-2 or TRBV6-3 and TRBJ2-1; 11 bases are shared with TRBD2. CDR3 bases: TGTGCCAGCAGGCCTAGCGGGGGGCCGGGTGAGCAGTTCTTC. Protein product: CASRPSGGPGEQFF.